This record looks at one T cell receptor beta chain sequence and its context. The antigen is not known. The study ran its PCR with 60 Vbeta and 13 Jbeta primers. Some clones are missing from TCRdb's copy, which holds only in-frame ones; the method was immunoSEQ multiplex PCR. The data show 150,000 to 200,000 clones, with about 80% seen just once and 2% to 2.5% held by the top ten. The record originates from a study of cytomegalovirus exposure and HLA in healthy donors. Points from the study as a whole: More than 15,000 TCR beta sequences were associated with HLA alleles at 0.05 false discovery rate in a later analysis. In a later analysis, V- and J-gene trimming of beta chains associated with a DCLRE1C missense variant, replicated independently. Listed as cytomegalovirus-associated were 150 to 200 TCR beta chains.

The CDR3 has 15 residues. Trimming pared 5 bases from V and 0 bases from J, leaving 12 bases between. CDR1 is SGHAT and CDR2 is FQNNGV in the germline V gene. This chain joins TRBV11-2 and TRBJ2-3, with no clear D. The receptor comes from a woman in her twenties or thirties in good health and CMV-seropositive. The source material was PBMCs. The CDR3 region has the DNA TGTGCCAGCAGCGGATGGAGAGATAGCACAGATACGCAGTATTTT. Translation: CASSGWRDSTDTQYF.